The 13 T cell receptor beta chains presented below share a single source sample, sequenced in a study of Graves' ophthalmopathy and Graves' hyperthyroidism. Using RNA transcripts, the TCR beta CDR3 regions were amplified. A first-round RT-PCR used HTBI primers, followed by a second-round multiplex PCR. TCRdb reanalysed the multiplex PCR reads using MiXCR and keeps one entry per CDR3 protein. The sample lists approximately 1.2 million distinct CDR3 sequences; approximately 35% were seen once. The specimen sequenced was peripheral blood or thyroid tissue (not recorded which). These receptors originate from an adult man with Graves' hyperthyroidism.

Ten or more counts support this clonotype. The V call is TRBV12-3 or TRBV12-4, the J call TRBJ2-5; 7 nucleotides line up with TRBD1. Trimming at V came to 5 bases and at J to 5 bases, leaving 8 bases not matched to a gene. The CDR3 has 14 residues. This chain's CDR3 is CASSPPTGKETQYF. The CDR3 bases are TGTGCCAGCAGTCCGCCGACAGGGAAGGAGACCCAGTACTTC.

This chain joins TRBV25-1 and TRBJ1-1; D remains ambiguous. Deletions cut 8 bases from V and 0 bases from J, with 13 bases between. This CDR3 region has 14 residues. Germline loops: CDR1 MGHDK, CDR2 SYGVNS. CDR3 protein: CASVRLQLNTEAFF. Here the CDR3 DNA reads TGTGCCAGCGTGAGGTTACAGCTGAACACTGAAGCTTTCTTT.

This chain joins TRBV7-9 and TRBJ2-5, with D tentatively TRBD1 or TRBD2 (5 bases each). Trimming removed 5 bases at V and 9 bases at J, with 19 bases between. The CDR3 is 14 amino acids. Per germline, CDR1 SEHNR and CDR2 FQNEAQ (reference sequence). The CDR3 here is CASSRDGQNQPQYF. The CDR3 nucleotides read TGTGCCAGCAGCCGGGACGGTCAAAATCAGCCCCAGTACTTC.

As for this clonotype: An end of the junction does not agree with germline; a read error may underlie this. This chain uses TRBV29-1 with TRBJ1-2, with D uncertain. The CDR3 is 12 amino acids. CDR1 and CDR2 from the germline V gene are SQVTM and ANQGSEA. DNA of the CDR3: TGCAGCGCTGGCGGGCTTAACTACGGCTACACCTTC. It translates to CSAGGLNYGYTF.

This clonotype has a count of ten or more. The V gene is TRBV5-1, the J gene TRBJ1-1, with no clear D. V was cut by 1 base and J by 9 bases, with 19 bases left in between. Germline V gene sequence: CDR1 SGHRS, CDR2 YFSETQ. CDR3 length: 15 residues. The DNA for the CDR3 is TGCGCCAGCAGCTTGTCCCCGACAAGTTTGGACCAAGCTTTCTTT. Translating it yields CASSLSPTSLDQAFF.

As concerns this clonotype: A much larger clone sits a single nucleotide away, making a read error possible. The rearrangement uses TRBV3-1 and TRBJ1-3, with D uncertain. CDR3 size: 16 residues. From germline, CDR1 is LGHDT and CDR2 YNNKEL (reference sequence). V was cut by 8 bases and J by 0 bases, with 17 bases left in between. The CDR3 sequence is CASGPMVSDSGNTIYF. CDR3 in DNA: TGTGCCAGCGGCCCTATGGTGTCGGACTCTGGAAACACCATATATTTT.

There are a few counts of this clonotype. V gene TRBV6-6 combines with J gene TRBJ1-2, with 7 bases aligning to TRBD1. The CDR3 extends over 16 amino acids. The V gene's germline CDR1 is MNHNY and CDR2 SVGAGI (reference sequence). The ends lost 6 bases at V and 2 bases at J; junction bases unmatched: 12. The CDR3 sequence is CASRLLPGQRNYGYTF. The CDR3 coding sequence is TGTGCCAGCAGATTGCTACCGGGACAGAGAAACTATGGCTACACCTTC.

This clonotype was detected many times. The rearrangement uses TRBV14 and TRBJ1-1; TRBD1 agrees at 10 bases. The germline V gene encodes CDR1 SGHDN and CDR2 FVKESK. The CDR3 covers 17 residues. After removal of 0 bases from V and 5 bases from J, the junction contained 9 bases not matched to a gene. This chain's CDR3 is CASSQELTGGFGTEAFF. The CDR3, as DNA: TGTGCCAGCAGCCAAGAATTGACAGGGGGCTTCGGTACTGAAGCTTTCTTT.

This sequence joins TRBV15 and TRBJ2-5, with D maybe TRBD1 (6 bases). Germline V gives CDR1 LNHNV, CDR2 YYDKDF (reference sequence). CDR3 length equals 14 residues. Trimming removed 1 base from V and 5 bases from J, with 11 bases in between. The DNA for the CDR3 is TGTGCCACCAGCAGAGGGGGGCTGGAGGAGACCCAGTACTTC. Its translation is CATSRGGLEETQYF.

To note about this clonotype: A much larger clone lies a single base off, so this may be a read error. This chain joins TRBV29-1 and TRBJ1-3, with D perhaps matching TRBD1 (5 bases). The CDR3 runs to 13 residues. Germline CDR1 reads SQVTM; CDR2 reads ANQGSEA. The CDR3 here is CSAQGTVGSTIYF. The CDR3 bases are TGCAGCGCCCAAGGGACGGTTGGAAGCACCATATATTTT.

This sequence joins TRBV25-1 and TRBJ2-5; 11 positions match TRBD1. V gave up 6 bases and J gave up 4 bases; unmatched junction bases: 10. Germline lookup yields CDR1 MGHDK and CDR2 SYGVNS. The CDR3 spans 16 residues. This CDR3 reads CASSSMGQGVVETQYF. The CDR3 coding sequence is TGTGCCAGCAGCTCAATGGGACAGGGGGTTGTAGAGACCCAGTACTTC.

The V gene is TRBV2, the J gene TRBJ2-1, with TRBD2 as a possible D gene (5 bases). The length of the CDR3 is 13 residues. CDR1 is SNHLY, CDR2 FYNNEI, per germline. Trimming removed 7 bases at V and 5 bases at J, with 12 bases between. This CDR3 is CASTSGVDNEQFF. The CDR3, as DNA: TGTGCCAGCACCTCCGGGGTCGACAATGAGCAGTTCTTC.

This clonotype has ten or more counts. The CDR3 DNA reads TGTGCCACCAGCGCACCCGAGGCTAGCGGGGAGCAAGAGACCCAGTACTTC. Its protein product is CATSAPEASGEQETQYF. V gene TRBV15 combines with J gene TRBJ2-5, with TRBD2 matching over 9 bases. Germline V gene sequence: CDR1 LNHNV, CDR2 YYDKDF (reference sequence). The CDR3 loop spans 17 amino acids. V was clipped by 5 bases and J by 2 bases; unmatched bases: 12.